The present T cell receptor beta chain was sequenced within a study of cytotoxic CD8 clonotypes in ibrutinib-treated CLL. The protocol was immunoSEQ multiplex PCR, while the TCRdb copy is restricted to in-frame clones and leaves out a portion. The data hold 100,000 to 150,000 clones, with 70% to 90% observed a single time. Trimming cost V 1 base and J 6 bases; bases outside gene matches: 13. The CDR3 covers 18 residues. Germline CDR1 SEHNR, CDR2 FQNEAQ (reference sequence). The V call is TRBV7-9, the J call TRBJ2-1, with 9 bases that match TRBD2. This receptor was taken from a human donor with chronic lymphocytic leukemia. The input for sequencing was PBMCs, taken after 24 months of ibrutinib treatment. CDR3 sequence reads: CASSLGVSGSAGINEQFF. CDR3 DNA: TGTGCCAGCAGCTTAGGGGTTAGCGGGAGCGCCGGGATCAATGAGCAGTTCTTC.